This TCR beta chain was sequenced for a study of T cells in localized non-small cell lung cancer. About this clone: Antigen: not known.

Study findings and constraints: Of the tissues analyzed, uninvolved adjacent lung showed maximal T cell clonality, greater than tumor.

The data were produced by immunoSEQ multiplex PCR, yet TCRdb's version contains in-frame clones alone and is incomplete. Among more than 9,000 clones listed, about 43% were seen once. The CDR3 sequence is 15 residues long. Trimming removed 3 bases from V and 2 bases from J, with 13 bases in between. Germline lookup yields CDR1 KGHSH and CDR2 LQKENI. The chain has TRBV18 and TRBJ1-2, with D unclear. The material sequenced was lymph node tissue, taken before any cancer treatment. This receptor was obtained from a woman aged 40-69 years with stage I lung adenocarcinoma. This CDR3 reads CASSPPSKENYGYTF. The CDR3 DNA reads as TGTGCCAGCTCACCCCCGAGCAAGGAGAACTATGGCTACACCTTC.